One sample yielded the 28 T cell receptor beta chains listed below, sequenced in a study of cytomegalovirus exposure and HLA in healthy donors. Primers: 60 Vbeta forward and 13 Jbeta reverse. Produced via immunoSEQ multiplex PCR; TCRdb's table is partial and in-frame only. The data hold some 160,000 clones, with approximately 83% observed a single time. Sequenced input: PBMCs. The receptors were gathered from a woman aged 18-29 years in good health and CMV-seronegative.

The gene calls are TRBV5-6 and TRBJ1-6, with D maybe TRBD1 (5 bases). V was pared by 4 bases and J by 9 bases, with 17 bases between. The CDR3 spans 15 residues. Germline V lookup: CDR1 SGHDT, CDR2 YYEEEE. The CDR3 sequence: CASSLWGGIGSPLHF. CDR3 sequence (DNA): TGTGCCAGCAGCCTATGGGGGGGGATTGGTTCACCCCTCCACTTT. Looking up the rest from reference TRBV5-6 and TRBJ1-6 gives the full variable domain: DAGVTQSPTHLIKTRGQQVTLRCSPKSGHDTVSWYQQALGQGPQFIFQYYEEEERQRGNFPDRFSGHQFPNYSSELNVNALLLGDSALYLCASSLWGGIGSPLHFGNGTRLTVT.

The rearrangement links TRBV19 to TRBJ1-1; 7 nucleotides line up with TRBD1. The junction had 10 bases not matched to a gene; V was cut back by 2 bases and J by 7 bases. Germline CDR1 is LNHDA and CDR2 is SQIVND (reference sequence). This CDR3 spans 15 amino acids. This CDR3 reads CASSIRGQLIFEAFF. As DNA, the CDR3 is TGTGCCAGTAGTATAAGGGGACAGTTGATTTTTGAAGCTTTCTTT.

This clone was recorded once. CDR3 loop: CASSPRPEGAQHF. CDR3 bases: TGTGCCAGCAGCCCCCGCCCAGAGGGGGCCCAGCATTTT. The chain recombines TRBV11-3 with TRBJ1-5; D may be TRBD1 (6 bases). Germline V gene data show CDR1 as SGHNT and CDR2 as YENEEA. The CDR3 sequence is 13 residues long. The ends were cut back, 5 bases at V and 11 bases at J, with 16 bases in the middle. Looking up the rest from reference TRBV11-3 and TRBJ1-5 gives the full variable domain: EAGVVQSPRYKIIEKKQPVAFWCNPISGHNTLYWYLQNLGQGPELLIRYENEEAVDDSQLPKDRFSAERLKGVDSTLKIQPAELGDSAVYLCASSPRPEGAQHFGDGTRLSIL.

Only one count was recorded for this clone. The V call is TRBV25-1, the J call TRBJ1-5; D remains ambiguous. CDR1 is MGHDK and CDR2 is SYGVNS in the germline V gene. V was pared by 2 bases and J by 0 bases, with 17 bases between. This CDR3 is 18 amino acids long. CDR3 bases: TGTGCCAGCAGTGAAAAAGGATGGAGGGCAGATAGCAATCAGCCCCAGCATTTT. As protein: CASSEKGWRADSNQPQHF. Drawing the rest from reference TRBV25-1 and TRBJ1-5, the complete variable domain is EADIYQTPRYLVIGTGKKITLECSQTMGHDKMYWYQQDPGMELHLIHYSYGVNSTEKGDLSSESTVSRIRTEHFPLTLESARPSHTSQYLCASSEKGWRADSNQPQHFGDGTRLSIL.

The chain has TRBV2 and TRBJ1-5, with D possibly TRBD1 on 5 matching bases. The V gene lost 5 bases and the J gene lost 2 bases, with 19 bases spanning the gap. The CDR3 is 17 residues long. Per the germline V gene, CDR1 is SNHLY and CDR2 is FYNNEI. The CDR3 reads CASSSSRAGIGNQPQHF. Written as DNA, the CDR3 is TGTGCCAGCAGTTCCTCCCGGGCAGGGATAGGCAATCAGCCCCAGCATTTT.

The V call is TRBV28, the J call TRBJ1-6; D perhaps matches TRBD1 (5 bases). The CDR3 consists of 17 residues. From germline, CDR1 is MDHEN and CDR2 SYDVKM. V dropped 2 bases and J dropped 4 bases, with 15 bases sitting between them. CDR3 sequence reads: CASSLGTGRPYNSPLHF. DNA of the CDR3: TGTGCCAGCAGTTTAGGGACCGGGAGACCTTATAATTCACCCCTCCACTTT.

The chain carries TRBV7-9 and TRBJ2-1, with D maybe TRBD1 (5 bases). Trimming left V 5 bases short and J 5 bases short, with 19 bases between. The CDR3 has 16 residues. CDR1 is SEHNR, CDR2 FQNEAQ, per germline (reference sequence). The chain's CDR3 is CASSSQGTQPNNEQFF. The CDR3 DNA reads TGTGCCAGCAGCAGCCAGGGAACGCAACCAAACAATGAGCAGTTCTTC.

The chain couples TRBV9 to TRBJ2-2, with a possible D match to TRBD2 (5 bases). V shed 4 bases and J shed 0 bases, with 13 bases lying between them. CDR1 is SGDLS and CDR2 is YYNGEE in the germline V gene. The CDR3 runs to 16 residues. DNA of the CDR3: TGTGCCAGCAGCCCCCAATACGGGGCGAACACCGGGGAGCTGTTTTTT. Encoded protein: CASSPQYGANTGELFF. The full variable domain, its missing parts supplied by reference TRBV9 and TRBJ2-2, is DSGVTQTPKHLITATGQRVTLRCSPRSGDLSVYWYQQSLDQGLQFLIQYYNGEERAKGNILERFSAQQFPDLHSELNLSSLELGDSALYFCASSPQYGANTGELFFGEGSRLTVL.

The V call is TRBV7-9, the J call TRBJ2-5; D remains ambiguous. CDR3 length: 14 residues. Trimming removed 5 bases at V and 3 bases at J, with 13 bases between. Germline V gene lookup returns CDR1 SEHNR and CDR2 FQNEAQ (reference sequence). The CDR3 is CASSHLRSEETQYF. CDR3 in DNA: TGTGCCAGCAGCCACCTCCGGAGTGAAGAGACCCAGTACTTC.

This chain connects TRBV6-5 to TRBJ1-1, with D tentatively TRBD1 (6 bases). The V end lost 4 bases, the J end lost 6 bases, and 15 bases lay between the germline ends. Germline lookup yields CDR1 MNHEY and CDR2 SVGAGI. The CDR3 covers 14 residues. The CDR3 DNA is TGTGCCAGCAGTTCCTCACCGGGACAATCTGAAGCTTTCTTT. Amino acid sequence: CASSSSPGQSEAFF.

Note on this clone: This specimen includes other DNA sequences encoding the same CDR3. The CDR3 loop reads CASSLQGARTEAFF. The DNA of the CDR3 is TGCGCCAGCAGCTTACAGGGGGCTCGGACTGAAGCTTTCTTT. The rearrangement joins TRBV5-1 to TRBJ1-1, with 9 bases that match TRBD1. The CDR3 loop spans 14 amino acids. V lost 2 bases and J lost 5; bases outside the gene matches: 4. Germline CDR1 reads SGHRS; CDR2 reads YFSETQ.

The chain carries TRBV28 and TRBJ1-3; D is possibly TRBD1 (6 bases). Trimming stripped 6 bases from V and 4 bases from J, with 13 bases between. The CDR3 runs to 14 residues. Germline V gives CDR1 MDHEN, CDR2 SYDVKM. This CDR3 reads CASRDRRLGNTIYF. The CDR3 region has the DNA TGTGCCAGCAGAGACAGGCGTCTGGGAAACACCATATATTTT.

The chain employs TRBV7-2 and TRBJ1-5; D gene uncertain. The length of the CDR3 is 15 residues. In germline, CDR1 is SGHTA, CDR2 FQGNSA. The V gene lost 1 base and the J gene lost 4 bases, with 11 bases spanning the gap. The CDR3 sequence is CASSLVGTGNQPQHF. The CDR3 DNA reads TGTGCCAGCAGCTTAGTTGGCACGGGAAATCAGCCCCAGCATTTT.

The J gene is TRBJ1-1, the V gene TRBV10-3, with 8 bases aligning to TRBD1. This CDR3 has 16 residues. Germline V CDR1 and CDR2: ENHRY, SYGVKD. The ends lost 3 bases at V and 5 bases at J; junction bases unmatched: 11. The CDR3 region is CAISDSSWTGKTEAFF. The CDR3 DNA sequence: TGTGCCATCAGTGACAGTTCCTGGACAGGGAAAACTGAAGCTTTCTTT.

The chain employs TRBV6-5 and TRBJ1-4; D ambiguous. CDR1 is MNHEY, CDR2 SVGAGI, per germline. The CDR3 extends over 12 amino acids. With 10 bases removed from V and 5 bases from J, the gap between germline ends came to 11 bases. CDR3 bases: TGTGCCACCCGCGGGGAAAATGAAAAACTGTTTTTT. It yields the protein CATRGENEKLFF.

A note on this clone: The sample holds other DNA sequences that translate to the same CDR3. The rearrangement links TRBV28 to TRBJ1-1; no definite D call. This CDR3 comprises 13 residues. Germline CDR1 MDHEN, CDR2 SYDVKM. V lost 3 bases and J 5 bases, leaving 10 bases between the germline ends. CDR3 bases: TGTGCCAGCAGTTTTTCTGGGAGGACTGAAGCTTTCTTT. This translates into CASSFSGRTEAFF.

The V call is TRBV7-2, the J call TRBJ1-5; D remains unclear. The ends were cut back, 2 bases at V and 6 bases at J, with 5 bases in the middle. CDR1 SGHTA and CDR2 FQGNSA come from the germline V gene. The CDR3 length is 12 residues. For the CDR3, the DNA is TGTGCCAGCAGCTTACCGAGTCAGCCCCAGCATTTT. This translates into CASSLPSQPQHF.

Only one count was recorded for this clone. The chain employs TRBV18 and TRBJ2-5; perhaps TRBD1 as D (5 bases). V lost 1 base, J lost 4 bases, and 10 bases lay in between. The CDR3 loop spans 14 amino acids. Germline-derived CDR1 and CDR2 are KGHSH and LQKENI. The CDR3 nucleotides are TGTGCCAGCTCACCACAGGGAAGGGGAGAGACCCAGTACTTC. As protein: CASSPQGRGETQYF.

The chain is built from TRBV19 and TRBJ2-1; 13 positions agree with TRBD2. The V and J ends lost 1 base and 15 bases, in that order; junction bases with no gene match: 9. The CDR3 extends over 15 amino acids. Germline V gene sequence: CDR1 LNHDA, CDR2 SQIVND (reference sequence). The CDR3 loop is CASSIGTSGGSRRFF. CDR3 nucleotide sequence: TGTGCCAGTAGTATAGGGACTAGCGGGGGCTCACGGCGGTTCTTC.

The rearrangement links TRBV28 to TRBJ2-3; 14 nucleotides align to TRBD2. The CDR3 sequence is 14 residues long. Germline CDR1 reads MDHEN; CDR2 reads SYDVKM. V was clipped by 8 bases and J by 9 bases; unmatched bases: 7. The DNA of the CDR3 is TGTGCCAGCTATCAGACTAGCGGGGGGGCAACGCAGTATTTT. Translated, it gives CASYQTSGGATQYF.

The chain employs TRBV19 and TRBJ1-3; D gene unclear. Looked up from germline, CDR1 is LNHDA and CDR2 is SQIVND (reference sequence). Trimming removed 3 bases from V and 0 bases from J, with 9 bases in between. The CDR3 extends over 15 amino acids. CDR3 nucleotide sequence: TGTGCCAGTAGTATTTCGGGGAACTCTGGAAACACCATATATTTT. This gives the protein CASSISGNSGNTIYF.

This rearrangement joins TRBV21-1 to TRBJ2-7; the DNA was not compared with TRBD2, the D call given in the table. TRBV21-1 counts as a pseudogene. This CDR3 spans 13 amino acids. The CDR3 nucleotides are TGTGCCAGCACGTCGGTACGGTCCTACGAGCAGTACTTC. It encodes CASTSVRSYEQYF.

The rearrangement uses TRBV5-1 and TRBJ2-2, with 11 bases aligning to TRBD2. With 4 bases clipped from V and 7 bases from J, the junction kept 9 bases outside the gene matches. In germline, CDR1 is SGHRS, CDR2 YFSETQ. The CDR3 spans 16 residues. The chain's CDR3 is CASSGIAGGPGGELFF. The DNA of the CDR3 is TGCGCCAGCAGCGGCATAGCGGGGGGGCCTGGCGGGGAGCTGTTTTTT.

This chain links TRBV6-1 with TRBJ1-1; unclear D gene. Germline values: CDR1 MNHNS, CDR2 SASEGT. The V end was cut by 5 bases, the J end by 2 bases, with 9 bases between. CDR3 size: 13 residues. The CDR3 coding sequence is TGTGCCAGCAGTCTACGGGAAAACACTGAAGCTTTCTTT. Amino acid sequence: CASSLRENTEAFF.

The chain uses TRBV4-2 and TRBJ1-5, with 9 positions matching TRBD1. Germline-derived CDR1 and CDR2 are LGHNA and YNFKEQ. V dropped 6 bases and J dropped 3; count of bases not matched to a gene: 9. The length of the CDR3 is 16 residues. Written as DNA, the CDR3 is TGTGCCAGCAGTCCCGGGACAGGGACCCCCAATCAGCCCCAGCATTTT. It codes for CASSPGTGTPNQPQHF.

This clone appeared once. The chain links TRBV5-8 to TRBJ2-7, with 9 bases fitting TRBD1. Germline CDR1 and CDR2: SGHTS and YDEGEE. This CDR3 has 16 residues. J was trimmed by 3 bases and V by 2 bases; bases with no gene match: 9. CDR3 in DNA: TGTGCCAGCAGCTTCGTATTGGGGACAGGGAACTACGAGCAGTACTTC. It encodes CASSFVLGTGNYEQYF.

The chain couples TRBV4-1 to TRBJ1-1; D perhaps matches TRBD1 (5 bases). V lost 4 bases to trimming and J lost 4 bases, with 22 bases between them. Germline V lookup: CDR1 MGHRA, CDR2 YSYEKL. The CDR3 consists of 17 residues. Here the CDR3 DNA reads TGCGCCAGCAGCCCAGAACTGGGGCGGGACGTCGGCACTGAAGCTTTCTTT. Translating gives CASSPELGRDVGTEAFF.

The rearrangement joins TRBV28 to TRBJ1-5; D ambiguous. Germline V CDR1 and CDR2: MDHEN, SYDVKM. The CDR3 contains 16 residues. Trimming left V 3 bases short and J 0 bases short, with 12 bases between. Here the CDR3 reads CASSLGILISNQPQHF. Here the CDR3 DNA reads TGTGCCAGCAGTTTGGGCATCCTCATTAGCAATCAGCCCCAGCATTTT.